This T cell receptor beta chain was recorded in a study of brain T cells in children with intractable seizures (dated by TCRdb to the early 2020s). Turning to the overall study: Resected brain tissue from about 50 pediatric epilepsy surgery cases was first screened for immune gene transcripts using a NanoString immunology panel. Of the roughly twelve selected surgery cases, pre-surgery blood was also sequenced for eight, so four had brain tissue only.

Overall results and qualifications from the work: Because sequencing depth was different between pre-surgery and post-surgery blood, clones absent from the pre-surgery sample may reflect undersampling. The patients' HCMV serostatus was not known, and viral specificity was inferred solely from CDR3 sequence similarity.

The label giving this sample's time point can be read as: resected brain tissue, or blood drawn just prior to surgery. The surgery cases with the highest brain T cell transcript signatures were chosen for TCR beta chain sequencing of brain tissue, and also of blood when blood was available. Before surgery, patients had received at least one anti-epileptic drug. TCR-sequenced patients were children with drug-resistant epilepsy due to tuberous sclerosis complex, focal cortical dysplasia, Rasmussen encephalitis or hemimegalencephaly. Blood was drawn right before the epilepsy surgery. Bulk genomic DNA was isolated from unsorted brain tissue and whole blood using the Monarch genomic DNA purification kit. The immunoSEQ assay was used to generate TCR beta chain sequences from genomic DNA. Processing in the source paper ran as follows. CDR3 sequences not starting with the conserved framework cysteine at position 104 were manually removed. To get clonality, the normalized Shannon's Diversity Index was subtracted from one, giving values from 0 (maximal diversity) to 1 (oligoclonal). Chi-squared comparison-of-proportions tests assessed whether the same CDR3 differed in frequency between samples, such as brain versus blood. Public clonotypes were identified through searches of immuneACCESS, and similarity to known antiviral clonotypes was evaluated with the VDJdb browser. The clones in this table, taken by TCRdb from immuneACCESS, are in-frame only. Not every clone is retained; where verified, under half of the shortfall comes from an unresolved V gene, and the cause of the rest is unknown. D and trimming were read from the DNA, whereas the V and J calls and clone size are those reported in that table. This sample comprises some 80,000 clones, under 95% of them detected only once. The ten largest clonotypes hold around 24% of the sample.

Worth noting for this clone: Its binding antigen is unknown. Qualities for individual bases were not recorded, and no much larger clone is one base off.

Measured from the cysteine to the phenylalanine, the CDR3 is 15 residues long. Left in the record is the CDR3 DNA by itself, 45 bases read in frame from the first base. Deletion took 5 bases off V and 3 bases off J, with a span of 18 bases between the germline ends. The germline V gene (reference sequence) supplies CDR1 SGHNT and CDR2 YYREEE. This specimen was peripheral blood, taken at surgery. This TCR came from a girl aged 2 to 9 with Rasmussen encephalitis and intractable seizures. The chain is assembled from TRBV5-4 and TRBJ2-7, and the D gene may be TRBD1, 7 bases matching. The sequenced DNA is TGTGCCAGCAGTCTCGGAGGGGCAGGGGGCTACGAGCAGTACTTC. This is translated as CASSLGGAGGYEQYF.